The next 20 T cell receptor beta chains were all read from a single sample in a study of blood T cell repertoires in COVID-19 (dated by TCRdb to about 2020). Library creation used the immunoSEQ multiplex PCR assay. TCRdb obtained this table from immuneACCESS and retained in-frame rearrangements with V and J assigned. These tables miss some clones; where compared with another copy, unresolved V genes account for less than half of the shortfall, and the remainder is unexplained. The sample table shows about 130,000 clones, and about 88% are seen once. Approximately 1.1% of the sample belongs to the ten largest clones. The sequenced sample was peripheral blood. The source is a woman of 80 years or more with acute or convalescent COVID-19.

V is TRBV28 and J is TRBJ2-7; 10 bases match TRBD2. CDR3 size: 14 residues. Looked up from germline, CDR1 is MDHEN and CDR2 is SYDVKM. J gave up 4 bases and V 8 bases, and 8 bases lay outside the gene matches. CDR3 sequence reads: CASLSSGRHYEQYF. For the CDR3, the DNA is TGTGCCAGCCTATCTAGCGGGAGACATTACGAGCAGTACTTC.

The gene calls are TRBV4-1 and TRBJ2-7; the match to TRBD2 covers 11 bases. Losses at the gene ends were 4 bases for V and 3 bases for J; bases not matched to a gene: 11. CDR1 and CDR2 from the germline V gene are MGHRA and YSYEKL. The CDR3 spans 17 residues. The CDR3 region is CASSPDKGLAGFYEQYF. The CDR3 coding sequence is TGCGCCAGCAGCCCAGATAAAGGACTAGCGGGTTTCTACGAGCAGTACTTC.

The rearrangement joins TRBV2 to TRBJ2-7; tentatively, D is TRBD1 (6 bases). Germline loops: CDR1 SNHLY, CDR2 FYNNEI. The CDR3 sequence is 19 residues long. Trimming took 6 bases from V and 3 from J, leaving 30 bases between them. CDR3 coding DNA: TGTGCCAGCAGCCCCACTACCCTATTCCGAGGGACATCTGTCTACGAGCAGTACTTC. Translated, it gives CASSPTTLFRGTSVYEQYF.

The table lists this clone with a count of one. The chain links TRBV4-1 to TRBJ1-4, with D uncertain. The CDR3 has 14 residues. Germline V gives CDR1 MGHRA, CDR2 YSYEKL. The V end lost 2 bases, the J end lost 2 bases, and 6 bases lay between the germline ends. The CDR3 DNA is TGCGCCAGCAGCCAACATGCGACTAATGAAAAACTGTTTTTT. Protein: CASSQHATNEKLFF.

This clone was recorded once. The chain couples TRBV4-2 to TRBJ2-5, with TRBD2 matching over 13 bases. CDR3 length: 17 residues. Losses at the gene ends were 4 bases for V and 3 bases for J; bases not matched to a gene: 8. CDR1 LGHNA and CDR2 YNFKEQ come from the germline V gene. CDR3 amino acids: CASSRGAGTSGEETQYF. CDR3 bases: TGTGCCAGCAGCCGCGGGGCCGGGACTAGCGGGGAAGAGACCCAGTACTTC.

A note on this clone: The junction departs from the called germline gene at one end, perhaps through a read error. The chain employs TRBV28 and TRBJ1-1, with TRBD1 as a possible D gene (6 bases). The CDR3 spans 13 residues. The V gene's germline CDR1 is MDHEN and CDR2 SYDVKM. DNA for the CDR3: TGTGCCACCCAGATGGACAGCGGTGTAATGGTGCGCTTT. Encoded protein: CATQMDSGVMVRF.

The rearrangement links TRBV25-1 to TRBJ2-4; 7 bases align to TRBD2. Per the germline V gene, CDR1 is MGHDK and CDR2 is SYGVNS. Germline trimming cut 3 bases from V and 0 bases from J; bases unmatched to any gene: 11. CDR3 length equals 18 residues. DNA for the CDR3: TGTGCCAGCAGTGAGGGGGGGATGGGGTCGTCAGCCAAAAACATTCAGTACTTC. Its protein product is CASSEGGMGSSAKNIQYF.

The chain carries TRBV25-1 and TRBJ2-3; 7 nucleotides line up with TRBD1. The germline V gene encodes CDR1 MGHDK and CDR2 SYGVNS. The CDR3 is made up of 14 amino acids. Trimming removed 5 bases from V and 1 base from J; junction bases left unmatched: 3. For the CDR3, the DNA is TGTGCCAGCAGTAAAGGACAGGGCACAGATACGCAGTATTTT. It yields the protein CASSKGQGTDTQYF.

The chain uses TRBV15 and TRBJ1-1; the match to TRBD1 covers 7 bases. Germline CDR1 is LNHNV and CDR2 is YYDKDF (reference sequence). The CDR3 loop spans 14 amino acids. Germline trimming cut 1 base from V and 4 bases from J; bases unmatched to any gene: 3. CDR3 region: CATSRAGGATEAFF. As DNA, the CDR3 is TGTGCCACCAGCAGAGCAGGGGGAGCCACTGAAGCTTTCTTT.

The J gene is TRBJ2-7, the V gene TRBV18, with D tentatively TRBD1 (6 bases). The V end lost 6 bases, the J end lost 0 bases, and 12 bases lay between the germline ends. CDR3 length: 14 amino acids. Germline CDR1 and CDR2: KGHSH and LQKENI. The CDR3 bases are TGTGCCAGCTCCCCCGACAGGTTCTCCTACGAGCAGTACTTC. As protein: CASSPDRFSYEQYF. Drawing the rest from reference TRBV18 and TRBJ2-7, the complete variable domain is NAGVMQNPRHLVRRRGQEARLRCSPMKGHSHVYWYRQLPEEGLKFMVYLQKENIIDESGMPKERFSAEFPKEGPSILRIQQVVRGDSAAYFCASSPDRFSYEQYFGPGTRLTVT.

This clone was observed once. Here the CDR3 reads CASSPAGLNTGELFF. The CDR3 bases are TGTGCCAGCTCACCAGCGGGGCTGAACACCGGGGAGCTGTTTTTT. The V gene is TRBV18, the J gene TRBJ2-2, with D maybe TRBD2 (6 bases). Trimming cost V 2 bases and J 1 base, with 8 bases left between them. There are 15 residues in the CDR3. CDR1 is KGHSH, CDR2 LQKENI, per germline.

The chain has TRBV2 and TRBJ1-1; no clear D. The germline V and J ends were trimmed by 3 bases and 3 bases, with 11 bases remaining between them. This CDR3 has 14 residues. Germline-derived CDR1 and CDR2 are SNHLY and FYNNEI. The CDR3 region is CASSELLGDTEAFF. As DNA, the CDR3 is TGTGCCAGCAGTGAGTTGCTCGGGGACACTGAAGCTTTCTTT.

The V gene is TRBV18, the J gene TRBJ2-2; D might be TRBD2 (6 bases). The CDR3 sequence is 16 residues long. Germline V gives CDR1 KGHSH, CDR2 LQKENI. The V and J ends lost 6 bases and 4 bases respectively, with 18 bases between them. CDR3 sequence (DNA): TGTGCCAGCTCTGACGAACCCGGGAGTTTCACCGGGGAGCTGTTTTTT. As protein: CASSDEPGSFTGELFF.

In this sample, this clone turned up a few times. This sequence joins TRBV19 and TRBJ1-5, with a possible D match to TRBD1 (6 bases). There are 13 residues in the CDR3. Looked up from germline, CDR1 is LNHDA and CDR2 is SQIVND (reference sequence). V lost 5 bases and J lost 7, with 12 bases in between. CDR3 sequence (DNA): TGTGCCAGTAGTGAACAGGGTGGACAGCCCCAGCATTTT. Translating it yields CASSEQGGQPQHF.

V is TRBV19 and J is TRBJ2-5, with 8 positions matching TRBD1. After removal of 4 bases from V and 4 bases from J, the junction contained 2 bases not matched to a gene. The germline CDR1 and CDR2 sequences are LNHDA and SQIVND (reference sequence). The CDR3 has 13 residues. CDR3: CASSTTGGETQYF. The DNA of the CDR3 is TGTGCCAGTAGTACTACAGGGGGAGAGACCCAGTACTTC.

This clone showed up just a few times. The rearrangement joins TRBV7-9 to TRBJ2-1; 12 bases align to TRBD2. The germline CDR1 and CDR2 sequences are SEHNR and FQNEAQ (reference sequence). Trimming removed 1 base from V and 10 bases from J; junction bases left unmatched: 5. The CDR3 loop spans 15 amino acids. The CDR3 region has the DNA TGTGCCAGCAGCTTAGGACTAGCGGGGGCTGCGGAGCAGTTCTTC. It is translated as CASSLGLAGAAEQFF.

The CDR3 region has the DNA TGTGCCAGCAGCCGCGCGGGACTCCGGCCAGGCGATACGCAGTATTTT. Protein sequence: CASSRAGLRPGDTQYF. The rearrangement links TRBV4-2 to TRBJ2-3; TRBD2 might be the D (6 bases). Trimming removed 4 bases at V and 6 bases at J, with 20 bases between. Germline V lookup: CDR1 LGHNA, CDR2 YNFKEQ. The CDR3 sequence is 16 residues long.

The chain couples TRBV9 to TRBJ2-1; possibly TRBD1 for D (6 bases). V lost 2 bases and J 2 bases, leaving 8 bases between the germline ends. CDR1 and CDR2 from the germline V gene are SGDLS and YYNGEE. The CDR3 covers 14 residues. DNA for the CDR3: TGTGCCAGCAGCGTGACAGGAACCTACAATGAGCAGTTCTTC. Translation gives CASSVTGTYNEQFF.

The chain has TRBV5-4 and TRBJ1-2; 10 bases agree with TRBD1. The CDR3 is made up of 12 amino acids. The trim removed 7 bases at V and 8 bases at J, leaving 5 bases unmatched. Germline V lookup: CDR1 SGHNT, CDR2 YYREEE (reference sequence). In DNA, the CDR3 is TGTGCCAGCGTCCGACAGGGGGCCGGCTACACCTTC. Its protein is CASVRQGAGYTF.

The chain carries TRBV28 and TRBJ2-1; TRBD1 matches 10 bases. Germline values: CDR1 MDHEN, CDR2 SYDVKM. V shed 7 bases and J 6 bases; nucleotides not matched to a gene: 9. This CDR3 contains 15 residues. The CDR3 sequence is CASIRGTGVPNEQFF. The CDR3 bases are TGTGCCAGCATAAGAGGGACAGGGGTCCCCAATGAGCAGTTCTTC.